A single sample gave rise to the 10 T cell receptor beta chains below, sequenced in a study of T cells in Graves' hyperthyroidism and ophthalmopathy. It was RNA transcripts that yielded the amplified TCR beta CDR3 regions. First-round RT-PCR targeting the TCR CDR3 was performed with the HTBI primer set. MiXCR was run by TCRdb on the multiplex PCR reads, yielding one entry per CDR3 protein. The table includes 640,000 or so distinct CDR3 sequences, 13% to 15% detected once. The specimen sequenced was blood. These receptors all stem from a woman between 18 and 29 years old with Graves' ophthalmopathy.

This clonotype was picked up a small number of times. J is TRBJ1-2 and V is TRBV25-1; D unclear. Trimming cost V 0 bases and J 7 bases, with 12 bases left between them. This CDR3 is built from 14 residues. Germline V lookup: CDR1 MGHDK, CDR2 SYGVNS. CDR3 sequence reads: CASSEYWSGIGYTF. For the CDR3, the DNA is TGTGCCAGCAGTGAATATTGGAGCGGTATTGGCTACACCTTC.

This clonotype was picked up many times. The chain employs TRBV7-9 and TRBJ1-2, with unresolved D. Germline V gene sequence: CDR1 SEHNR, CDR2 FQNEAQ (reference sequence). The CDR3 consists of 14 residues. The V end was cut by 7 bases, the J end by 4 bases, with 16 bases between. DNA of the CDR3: TGTGCCAGCACTAAGCTGGTGGTAGGCTATGGCTACACCTTC. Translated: CASTKLVVGYGYTF.

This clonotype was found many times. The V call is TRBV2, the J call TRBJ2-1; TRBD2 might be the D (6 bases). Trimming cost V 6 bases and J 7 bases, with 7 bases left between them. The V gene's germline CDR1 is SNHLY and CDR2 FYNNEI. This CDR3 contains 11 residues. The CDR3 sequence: CASREGNEQFF. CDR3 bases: TGTGCCAGCAGGGAGGGGAATGAGCAGTTCTTC.

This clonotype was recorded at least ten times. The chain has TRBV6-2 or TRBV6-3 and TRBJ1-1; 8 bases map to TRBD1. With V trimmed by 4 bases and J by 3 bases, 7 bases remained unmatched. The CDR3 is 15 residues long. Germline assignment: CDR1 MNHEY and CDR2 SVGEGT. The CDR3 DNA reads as TGTGCCAGCAGTTCAGGACAGGGAGCGGACACTGAAGCTTTCTTT. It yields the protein CASSSGQGADTEAFF.

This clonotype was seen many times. The CDR3 spells CSAPWLSYEQYF. CDR3 sequence (DNA): TGCAGTGCCCCGTGGCTAAGCTACGAGCAGTACTTC. This chain joins TRBV20-1 and TRBJ2-7, with D unclear. V shed 6 bases and J shed 3 bases, with 12 bases lying between them. The CDR3 is 12 amino acids. Per germline, CDR1 DFQATT and CDR2 SNEGSKA (reference sequence).

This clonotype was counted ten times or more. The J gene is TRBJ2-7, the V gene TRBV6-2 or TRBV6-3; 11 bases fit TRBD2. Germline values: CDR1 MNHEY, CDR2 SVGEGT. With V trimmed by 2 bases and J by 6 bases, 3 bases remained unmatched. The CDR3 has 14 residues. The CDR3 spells CASSYLAGGREQYF. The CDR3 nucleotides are TGTGCCAGCAGTTACCTAGCGGGAGGACGCGAGCAGTACTTC.

The DNA of the CDR3 is TGCAGCGTTGGACTAGCGGGACAAGAGACCCAGTACTTC. This gives the protein CSVGLAGQETQYF. V usage is TRBV29-1 and J usage is TRBJ2-5, with 11 positions matching TRBD2. The CDR3 is 13 amino acids. CDR1 and CDR2 from the germline V gene are SQVTM and ANQGSEA. The trim removed 4 bases at V and 2 bases at J, leaving 0 bases unmatched.

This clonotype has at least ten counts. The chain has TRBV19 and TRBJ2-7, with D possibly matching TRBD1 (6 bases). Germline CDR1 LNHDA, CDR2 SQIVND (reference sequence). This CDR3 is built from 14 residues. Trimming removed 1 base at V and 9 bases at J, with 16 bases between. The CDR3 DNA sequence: TGTGCCAGTAGTATAGCGGGCCTCCGAGGGGGGCAGTACTTC. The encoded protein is CASSIAGLRGGQYF.

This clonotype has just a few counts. CDR3 region: CASSQDARNTEAFF. DNA of the CDR3: TGCGCCAGCAGCCAAGATGCAAGGAACACTGAAGCTTTCTTT. The chain is built from TRBV4-3 and TRBJ1-1; D ambiguous. Trimming shortened V by 0 bases and J by 1 base, and 6 bases separated the two germline ends. This CDR3 has 14 residues. Germline CDR1 and CDR2: LGHNA and YSLEER.

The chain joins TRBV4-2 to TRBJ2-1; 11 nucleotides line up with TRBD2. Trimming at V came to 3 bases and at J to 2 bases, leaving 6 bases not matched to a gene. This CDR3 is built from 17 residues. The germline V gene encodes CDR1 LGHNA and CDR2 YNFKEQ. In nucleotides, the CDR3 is TGTGCCAGCAGCCAGAGGGGACTAGCGGAAACCTACAATGAGCAGTTCTTC. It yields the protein CASSQRGLAETYNEQFF.